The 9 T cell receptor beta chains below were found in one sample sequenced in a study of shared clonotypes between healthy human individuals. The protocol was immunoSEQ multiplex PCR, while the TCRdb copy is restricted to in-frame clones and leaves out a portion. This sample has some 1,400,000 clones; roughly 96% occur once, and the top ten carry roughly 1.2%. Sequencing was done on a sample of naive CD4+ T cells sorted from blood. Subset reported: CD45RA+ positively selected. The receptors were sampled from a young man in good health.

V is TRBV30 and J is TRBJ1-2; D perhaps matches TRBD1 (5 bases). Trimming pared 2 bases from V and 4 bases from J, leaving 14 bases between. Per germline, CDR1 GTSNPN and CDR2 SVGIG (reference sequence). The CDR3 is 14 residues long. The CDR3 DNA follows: TGTGCCTGGAGTATCCCGGGACGACTCTATGGCTACACCTTC. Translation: CAWSIPGRLYGYTF.

Here the CDR3 DNA reads TGTGCCAGCAGTTCATTAGCGGGAAGGTACGAGCAGTACTTC. Translation gives CASSSLAGRYEQYF. The V gene is TRBV6-5, the J gene TRBJ2-7, with 8 nucleotides matching TRBD2. The J segment lost 4 bases and the V segment lost 4 bases, leaving 6 bases of the junction unmatched. This CDR3 has 14 amino acids. Germline-derived CDR1 and CDR2 are MNHEY and SVGAGI.

The chain's CDR3 is CASSRPSTGELFF. The CDR3 nucleotides are TGTGCCAGCTCACGCCCTAGTACCGGGGAGCTGTTTTTT. The chain employs TRBV18 and TRBJ2-2, with unresolved D. CDR1 KGHSH and CDR2 LQKENI come from the germline V gene. V was trimmed by 4 bases and J by 5 bases, leaving 8 bases between them. This CDR3 comprises 13 residues.

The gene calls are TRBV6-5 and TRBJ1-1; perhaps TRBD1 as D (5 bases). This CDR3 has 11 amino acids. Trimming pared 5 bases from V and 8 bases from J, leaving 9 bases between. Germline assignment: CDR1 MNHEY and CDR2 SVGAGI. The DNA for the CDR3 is TGTGCCAGCAGTCGCGGGGGGGAAGCTTTCTTT. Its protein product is CASSRGGEAFF.

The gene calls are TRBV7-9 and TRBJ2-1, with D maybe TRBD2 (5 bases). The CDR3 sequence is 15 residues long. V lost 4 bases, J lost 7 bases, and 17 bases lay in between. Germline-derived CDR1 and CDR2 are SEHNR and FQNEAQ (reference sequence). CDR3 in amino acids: CASSSNSVRGNEQFF. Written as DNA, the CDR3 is TGTGCCAGCAGCTCAAACTCGGTCAGAGGGAATGAGCAGTTCTTC.

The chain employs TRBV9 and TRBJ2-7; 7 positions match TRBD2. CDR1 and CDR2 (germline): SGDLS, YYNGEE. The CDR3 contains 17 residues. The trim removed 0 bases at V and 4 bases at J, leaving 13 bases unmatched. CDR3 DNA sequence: TGTGCCAGCAGCGTAGGGGGCCCGGGACTAACAGAATACGAGCAGTACTTC. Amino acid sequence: CASSVGGPGLTEYEQYF.

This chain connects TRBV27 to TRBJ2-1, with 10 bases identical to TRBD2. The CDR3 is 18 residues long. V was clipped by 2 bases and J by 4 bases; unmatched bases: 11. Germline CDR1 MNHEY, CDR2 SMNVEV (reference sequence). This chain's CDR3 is CASSLPRTSGLLYNEQFF. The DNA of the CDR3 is TGTGCCAGCAGTTTACCCCGGACTAGCGGACTACTTTACAATGAGCAGTTCTTC.

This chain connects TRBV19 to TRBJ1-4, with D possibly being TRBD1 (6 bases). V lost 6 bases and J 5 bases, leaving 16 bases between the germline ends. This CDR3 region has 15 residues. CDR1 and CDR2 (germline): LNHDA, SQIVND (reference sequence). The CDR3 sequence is CASRKIQGGNEKLFF. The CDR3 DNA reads TGTGCCAGTAGGAAAATACAGGGAGGGAATGAAAAACTGTTTTTT.

The CDR3 loop reads CASSLGGIGTTLAFF. The CDR3 nucleotides read TGTGCCAGCAGCTTAGGGGGGATCGGGACAACTTTAGCTTTCTTT. V and J are TRBV7-8 and TRBJ1-1; D may be TRBD1 (6 bases). This CDR3 spans 15 amino acids. V dropped 1 base and J dropped 10 bases, with 19 bases sitting between them. Per germline, CDR1 SGHVS and CDR2 FQNEAQ.